These 18 T cell receptor beta chains originate from one sample sequenced in a study of OX40 agonist ivuxolimab in advanced cancers. The repertoire was sequenced with immunoSEQ multiplex PCR; TCRdb's copy has only in-frame clones and lacks some. The sample records about 50,000 clones, 79% being singletons. Specimen: CD4+ or CD8+ T cells sorted from blood, collected in a trial of the OX40 agonist ivuxolimab. These receptors were obtained from an adult with an advanced solid tumor such as melanoma, head and neck, liver or kidney cancer.

The chain recombines TRBV6-5 with TRBJ2-1; D not resolved. Per germline, CDR1 MNHEY and CDR2 SVGAGI. Trimming cost V 0 bases and J 5 bases, with 8 bases left between them. The CDR3 consists of 14 residues. CDR3 nucleotide sequence: TGTGCCAGCAGTTACTCGTCCCGCAACAATGAGCAGTTCTTC. It codes for CASSYSSRNNEQFF.

In its sample, this clone was seen a few times. The chain has TRBV1 and TRBJ1-5; TRBD1, the D gene given by the table, was not confirmed from the DNA. TRBV1 counts as a pseudogene. The CDR3 runs to 20 residues. Here the CDR3 DNA reads TGCACCAGCAGCCAATCTCCGGGACAGGGTCCCAAGCTAGCAGATCAGCCCCAGCATTTT. Encoded protein: CTSSQSPGQGPKLADQPQHF.

The chain recombines TRBV15 with TRBJ1-4; D may be TRBD1 (6 bases). This CDR3 comprises 14 residues. The ends were cut back, 0 bases at V and 8 bases at J, with 10 bases in the middle. Germline V CDR1 and CDR2: LNHNV, YYDKDF (reference sequence). The CDR3, as DNA: TGTGCCACCAGCAGAGACAAGGGGGGAGAAAAACTGTTTTTT. Residues: CATSRDKGGEKLFF.

The J gene is TRBJ2-7, the V gene TRBV29-1; perhaps D is TRBD1 or TRBD2 (5 bases each). This CDR3 contains 14 residues. Germline CDR1 and CDR2: SQVTM and ANQGSEA. V shed 6 bases and J shed 0 bases, with 15 bases lying between them. CDR3 protein: CSVGVRDPSYEQYF. The CDR3 coding sequence is TGCAGCGTGGGTGTGAGGGACCCCTCCTACGAGCAGTACTTC.

The CDR3 region has the DNA TGTGCCATCAGTGAAGACACGCCTTATGGCTACACCTTC. Encoded protein: CAISEDTPYGYTF. This chain links TRBV10-3 with TRBJ1-2; D remains unclear. V lost 3 bases, J lost 5 bases, and 10 bases lay in between. Germline-derived CDR1 and CDR2 are ENHRY and SYGVKD. This CDR3 contains 13 residues.

The genes are TRBV7-6 and TRBJ2-3; D perhaps matches TRBD1 (6 bases). The germline V and J ends were trimmed by 3 bases and 5 bases, with 18 bases remaining between them. The CDR3 has 16 residues. CDR1 is SGHVS and CDR2 is FNYEAQ in the germline V gene. CDR3: CASSFPPMGQEDTQYF. Here the CDR3 DNA reads TGTGCCAGCAGCTTTCCCCCCATGGGACAAGAAGATACGCAGTATTTT. Combining the CDR3 with reference TRBV7-6 and TRBJ2-3 gives the whole variable domain GAGVSQSPRYKVTKRGQDVALRCDPISGHVSLYWYRQALGQGPEFLTYFNYEAQQDKSGLPNDRFSAERPEGSISTLTIQRTEQRDSAMYRCASSFPPMGQEDTQYFGPGTRLTVL.

The rearrangement links TRBV5-6 to TRBJ1-5; 12 bases match TRBD1. Germline V gene data show CDR1 as SGHDT and CDR2 as YYEEEE. The CDR3 consists of 16 residues. With V trimmed by 4 bases and J by 6 bases, 8 bases remained unmatched. CDR3 amino acids: CASSARDRGPFQPQHF. CDR3 DNA sequence: TGTGCCAGCAGCGCCCGGGACAGGGGGCCATTTCAGCCCCAGCATTTT.

The chain employs TRBV2 and TRBJ2-7; 7 positions agree with TRBD1. The CDR3 contains 15 residues. V gave up 3 bases and J gave up 2 bases; unmatched junction bases: 7. Germline CDR1 SNHLY, CDR2 FYNNEI. CDR3 protein: CASSESAGGTYEQYF. In DNA form, the CDR3 reads TGTGCCAGCAGTGAGTCGGCAGGGGGAACCTACGAGCAGTACTTC.

This chain connects TRBV20-1 to TRBJ2-3, with D maybe TRBD2 (5 bases). This CDR3 comprises 11 residues. The V and J ends lost 5 bases and 6 bases respectively, with 9 bases between them. Germline lookup yields CDR1 DFQATT and CDR2 SNEGSKA (reference sequence). The CDR3 spells CSAEKRDTQYF. The CDR3 nucleotides are TGCAGTGCTGAAAAGCGGGATACGCAGTATTTT.

This rearrangement joins TRBV25-1 to TRBJ1-5, with unresolved D. The germline V gene encodes CDR1 MGHDK and CDR2 SYGVNS. The ends were cut back, 3 bases at V and 7 bases at J, with 10 bases in the middle. The CDR3 contains 13 residues. The CDR3 spells CASSDGGGQPQHF. The CDR3 DNA is TGTGCCAGCAGTGACGGAGGCGGACAGCCCCAGCATTTT.

This rearrangement joins TRBV21-1 to TRBJ1-1; the table's D call, TRBD1, was not checked against the DNA. TRBV21-1 is noted as a pseudogene. This CDR3 contains 18 residues. The CDR3 nucleotides read TGTGCCAGCAGCAAAGAGCGTGGGGACAGGGAAACCGGCACTGAAGCTTTCTTT. This codes for CASSKERGDRETGTEAFF.

The chain uses TRBV5-1 and TRBJ1-3, with D possibly TRBD1 on 6 matching bases. Germline V CDR1 and CDR2: SGHRS, YFSETQ. CDR3 length equals 14 residues. Between the trimmed V and J ends, which lost 0 bases and 2 bases, there was a span of 6 bases. The chain's CDR3 is CASSLGQAGNTIYF. For the CDR3, the DNA is TGCGCCAGCAGCTTGGGACAGGCTGGAAACACCATATATTTT.

Here the CDR3 reads CASTKGQLNSPLHF. CDR3 nucleotides: TGTGCCAGTACCAAGGGACAGCTTAATTCACCCCTCCACTTT. The chain links TRBV19 to TRBJ1-6, with 7 bases fitting TRBD1. J lost 6 bases, V lost 7 bases, and 6 bases had no gene match. Germline CDR1 LNHDA, CDR2 SQIVND (reference sequence). The CDR3 has 14 amino acids.

This chain joins TRBV6-1 and TRBJ1-1, with D unresolved. Trimming removed 1 base from V and 1 base from J, with 7 bases in between. The germline CDR1 and CDR2 sequences are MNHNS and SASEGT. CDR3 size: 14 residues. CDR3 bases: TGTGCCAGCAGTGAAGAGTCGGGGAACACTGAAGCTTTCTTT. It yields the protein CASSEESGNTEAFF.

This sequence joins TRBV5-1 and TRBJ2-5; D ambiguous. Trimming cost V 1 base and J 5 bases, with 15 bases left between them. This CDR3 contains 15 residues. Germline assignment: CDR1 SGHRS and CDR2 YFSETQ. For the CDR3, the DNA is TGCGCCAGCAGCTTGTCGGGTAGGGTAGAGGAGACCCAGTACTTC. Protein product: CASSLSGRVEETQYF.

The chain carries TRBV19 and TRBJ1-4; no clear D gene. The CDR3 sequence is 15 residues long. Between the trimmed V and J ends, which lost 7 bases and 0 bases, there was a span of 12 bases. The germline V gene encodes CDR1 LNHDA and CDR2 SQIVND (reference sequence). The CDR3 spells CASNPQVATNEKLFF. The CDR3 region has the DNA TGTGCCAGTAACCCCCAAGTCGCAACTAATGAAAAACTGTTTTTT.

The chain couples TRBV6-5 to TRBJ2-7, with D possibly being TRBD2 (5 bases). This CDR3 spans 16 amino acids. Trimming pared 0 bases from V and 0 bases from J, leaving 12 bases between. Per germline, CDR1 MNHEY and CDR2 SVGAGI. This chain's CDR3 is CASSYSGRGSSYEQYF. The CDR3 DNA is TGTGCCAGCAGTTACTCTGGCCGAGGGAGCTCCTACGAGCAGTACTTC.

This clone showed up just once. The rearrangement uses TRBV29-1 and TRBJ2-7; maybe TRBD2 (5 bases). The germline V gene encodes CDR1 SQVTM and CDR2 ANQGSEA. The CDR3 consists of 14 residues. With 6 bases removed from V and 6 bases from J, the gap between germline ends came to 21 bases. CDR3 sequence: CSVAYGIASSEQYF. DNA for the CDR3: TGCAGCGTGGCCTACGGGATTGCTTCTTCCGAGCAGTACTTC.